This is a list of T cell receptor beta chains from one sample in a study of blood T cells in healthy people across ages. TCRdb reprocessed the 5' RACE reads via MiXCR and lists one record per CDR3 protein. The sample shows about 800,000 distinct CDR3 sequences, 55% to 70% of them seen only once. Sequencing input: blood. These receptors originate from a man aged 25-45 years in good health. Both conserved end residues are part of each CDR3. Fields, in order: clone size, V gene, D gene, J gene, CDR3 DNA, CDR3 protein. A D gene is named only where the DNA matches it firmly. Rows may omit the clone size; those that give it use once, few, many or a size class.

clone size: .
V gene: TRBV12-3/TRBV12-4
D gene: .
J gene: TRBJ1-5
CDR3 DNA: TGTGCCAGCAGCTTTAGGGGGGATCAGCCCCAGCATTTT
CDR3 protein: CASSFRGDQPQHF

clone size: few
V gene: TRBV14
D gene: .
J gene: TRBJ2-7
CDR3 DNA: TGTGCCAGCAGTGTTTTGGGGCTATCCTACGAGCAGTACTTC
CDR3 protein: CASSVLGLSYEQYF

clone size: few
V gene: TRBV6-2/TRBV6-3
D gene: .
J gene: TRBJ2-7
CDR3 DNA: TGTGCCAGCAGTTATAGGGGTTCGATTTACGAGCAGTACTTC
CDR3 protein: CASSYRGSIYEQYF

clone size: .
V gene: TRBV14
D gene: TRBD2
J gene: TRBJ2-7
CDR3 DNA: TGTGCCAGCAGCCAAGCCAGCGGGGCTCACTACGAGCAGTACTTC
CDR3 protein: CASSQASGAHYEQYF

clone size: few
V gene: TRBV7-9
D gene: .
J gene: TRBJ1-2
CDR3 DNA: TGTGCCAGCAGCTTAGCCCGCCTCCTCCACGGGGGCTACACCTTC
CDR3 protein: CASSLARLLHGGYTF

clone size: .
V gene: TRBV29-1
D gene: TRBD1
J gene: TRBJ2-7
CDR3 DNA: TGCAGCGTTAGCGAAACAGGGGGCGTCTACGAGCAGTACTTC
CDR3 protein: CSVSETGGVYEQYF

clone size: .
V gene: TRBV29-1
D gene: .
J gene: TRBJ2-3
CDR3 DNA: TGCAGCGTCGATGGAGCGGAGAACACAGATACGCAGTATTTT
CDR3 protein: CSVDGAENTDTQYF

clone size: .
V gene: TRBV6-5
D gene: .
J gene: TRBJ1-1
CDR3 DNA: TGTGCCAGCACCCATCTAACTGGGGGCATGAACACTGAAGCTTTCTTT
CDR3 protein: CASTHLTGGMNTEAFF

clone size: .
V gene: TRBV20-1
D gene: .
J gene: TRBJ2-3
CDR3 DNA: TGCAGTGCTAGAGTGGACGGGACAGATACGCAGTATTTT
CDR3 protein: CSARVDGTDTQYF

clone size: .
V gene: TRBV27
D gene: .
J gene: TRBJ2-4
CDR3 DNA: TGTGCCAGCAGGGTAGAAAACATTCAGTACTTC
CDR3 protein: CASRVENIQYF

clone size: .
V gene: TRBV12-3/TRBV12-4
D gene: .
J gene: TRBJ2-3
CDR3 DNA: TGTGCCAGCAGTAAAGTAGATACGCAGTATTTT
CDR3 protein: CASSKVDTQYF

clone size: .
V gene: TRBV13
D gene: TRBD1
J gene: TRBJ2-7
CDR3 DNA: TGTGCCAGCAGCTTAGGCTTGGGACAGGGCTACGAGCAGTACTTC
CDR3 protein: CASSLGLGQGYEQYF

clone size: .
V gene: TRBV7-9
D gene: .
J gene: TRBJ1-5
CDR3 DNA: TGTGCCAGCAGCTTAGAGGGTGGGGCACCATACAATCAGCCCCAGCATTTT
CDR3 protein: CASSLEGGAPYNQPQHF

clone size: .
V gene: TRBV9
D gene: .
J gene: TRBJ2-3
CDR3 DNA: TGTGCCAGCAGCTTATACGGGACTTCCACAGATACGCAGTATTTT
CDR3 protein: CASSLYGTSTDTQYF

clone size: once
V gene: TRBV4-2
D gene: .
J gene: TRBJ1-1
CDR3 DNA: TGTGCCAGCAGCCAAGCTCAGAACACTGAAGCTTTCTTT
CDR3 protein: CASSQAQNTEAFF

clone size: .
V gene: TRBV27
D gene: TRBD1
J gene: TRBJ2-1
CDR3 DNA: TGTGCCAGCAGTTTGACAGGGAGTGGACCCTACAATGAGCAGTTCTTC
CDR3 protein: CASSLTGSGPYNEQFF

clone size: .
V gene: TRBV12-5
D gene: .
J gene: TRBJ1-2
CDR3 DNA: TGTGCTAGTGGTTTGTTATTCGTTCCACAGGGTACTGGCTACACCTTC
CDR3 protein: CASGLLFVPQGTGYTF

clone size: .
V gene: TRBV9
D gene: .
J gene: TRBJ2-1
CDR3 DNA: TGTGCCAGCAGCGGGGTGGGAAGGCGATACAATGAGCAGTTCTTC
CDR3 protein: CASSGVGRRYNEQFF

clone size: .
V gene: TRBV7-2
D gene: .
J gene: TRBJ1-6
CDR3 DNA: TGTGCCAGCAGCTTAGCACTCGGGGAAGGTTCACCCCTCCACTTT
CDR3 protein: CASSLALGEGSPLHF

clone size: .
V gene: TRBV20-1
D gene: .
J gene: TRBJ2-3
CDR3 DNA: TGCAGTGCAGATGGGGAGGGGACACCAACCTCAGATACGCAGTATTTT
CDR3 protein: CSADGEGTPTSDTQYF

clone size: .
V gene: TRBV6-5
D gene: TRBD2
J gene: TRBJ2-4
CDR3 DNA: TGTGCCAGCAGTAGATTCGGGGGGGCCAGTTACGAGCGGTACTTC
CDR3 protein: CASSRFGGASYERYF

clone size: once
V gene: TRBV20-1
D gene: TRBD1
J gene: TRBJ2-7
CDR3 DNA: TGCAGTGCTTTACAGGGGGCGCGTTCCTACGAGCAGTACTTC
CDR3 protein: CSALQGARSYEQYF

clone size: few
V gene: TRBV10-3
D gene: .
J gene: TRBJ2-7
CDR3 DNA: TGTGCCATCAGTGAAGGCCCCCACGAGCAGTACTTC
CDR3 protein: CAISEGPHEQYF

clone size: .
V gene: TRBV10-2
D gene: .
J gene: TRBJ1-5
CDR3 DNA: TGCGCCAGCAGTGACGGGGCAAGGCAGCCCCAGCATTTT
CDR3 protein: CASSDGARQPQHF

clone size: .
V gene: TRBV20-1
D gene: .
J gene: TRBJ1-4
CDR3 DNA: TGCAGTGCTAGACGACAGCTCCAGAATGAAAAACTGTTTTTT
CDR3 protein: CSARRQLQNEKLFF

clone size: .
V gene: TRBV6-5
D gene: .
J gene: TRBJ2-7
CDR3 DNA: TGTGCCAGCAGCACAGGATCCGCCTACGAGCAGTACTTC
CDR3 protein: CASSTGSAYEQYF

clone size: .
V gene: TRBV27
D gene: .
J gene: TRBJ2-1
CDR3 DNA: TGTGCCAGCAGCCCAATGGGGGGCAGGGTAGCCTACAATGAGCAGTTCTTC
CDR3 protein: CASSPMGGRVAYNEQFF

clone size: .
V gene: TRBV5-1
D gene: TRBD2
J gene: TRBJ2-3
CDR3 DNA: TGCGCCAGCAGCCCCTGGGGGACTAGCGGGAAGTCAGATACGCAGTATTTT
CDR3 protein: CASSPWGTSGKSDTQYF

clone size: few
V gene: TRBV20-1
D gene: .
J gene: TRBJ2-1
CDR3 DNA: TGCAGTGCCCGGCGGGCAGGGTTGGAGCAGTTCTTC
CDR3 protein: CSARRAGLEQFF

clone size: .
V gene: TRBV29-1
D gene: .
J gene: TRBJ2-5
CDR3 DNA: TGCAGCGTTGTAGTCCGGGGGACCCAGTACTTC
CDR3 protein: CSVVVRGTQYF

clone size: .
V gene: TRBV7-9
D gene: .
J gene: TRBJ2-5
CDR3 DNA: TGTGCCAGCAGCTTGGCGGACGAGACCCAGTACTTC
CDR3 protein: CASSLADETQYF

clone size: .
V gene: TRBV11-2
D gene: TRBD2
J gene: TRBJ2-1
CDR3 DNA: TGTGCCAGCAGCAGCGGGAAGGTCGGCGATGAGCAGTTCTTC
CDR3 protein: CASSSGKVGDEQFF

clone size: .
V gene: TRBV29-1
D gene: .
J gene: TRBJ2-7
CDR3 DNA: TGCAGCGTACAGGGTCTATCCTACGAGCAGTACTTC
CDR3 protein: CSVQGLSYEQYF

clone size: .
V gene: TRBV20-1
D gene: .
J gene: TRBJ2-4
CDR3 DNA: TGCAGTGCTAGGGCAGGGGTATCGGGAAACATTCAGTACTTC
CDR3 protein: CSARAGVSGNIQYF

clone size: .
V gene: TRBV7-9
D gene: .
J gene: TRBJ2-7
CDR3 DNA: TGTGCCAGCAGCGTTAGAGGTCTCAGCTACGAGCAGTACTTC
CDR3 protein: CASSVRGLSYEQYF

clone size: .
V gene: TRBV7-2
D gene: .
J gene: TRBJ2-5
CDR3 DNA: TGTGCCAGCAGCTTAATGGTTTTAGAGACCCAGTACTTC
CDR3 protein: CASSLMVLETQYF

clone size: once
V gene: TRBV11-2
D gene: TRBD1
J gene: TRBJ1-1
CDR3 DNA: TGTGCCAGCAGCTTGGTGGGGGGGACAGGGCTGAACACTGAAGCTTTCTTT
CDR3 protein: CASSLVGGTGLNTEAFF

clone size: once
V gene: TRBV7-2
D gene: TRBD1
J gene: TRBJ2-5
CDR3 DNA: TGTGCCAGCAGCCGTGGACAGGGAAGGGAAGAGACCCAGTACTTC
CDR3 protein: CASSRGQGREETQYF

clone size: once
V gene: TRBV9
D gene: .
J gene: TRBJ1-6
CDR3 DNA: TGTGCCAGCAGCCCCCGGCCAGGACCACCCCTCCACTTT
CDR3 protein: CASSPRPGPPLHF

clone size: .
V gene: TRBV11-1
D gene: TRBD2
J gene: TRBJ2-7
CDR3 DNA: TGTGCCAGCGCCTCGGGGGGACCCGAGCAGTACTTC
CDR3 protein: CASASGGPEQYF